The 17 T cell receptor beta chains below were found in one sample sequenced in a study of blood T cells in healthy people across ages. PCR was performed a second time for roughly 7 to 11 cycles using a sample-barcoded 5' primer and a J-beta primer mix. TCRdb itself ran the 5' RACE reads through MiXCR, one entry per CDR3 protein. The data show roughly 1.6 million distinct CDR3 sequences, roughly 32% seen once. The sequenced sample consisted of blood. Receptor source: a woman aged 25 to 45 in good health.

In this sample, this clonotype turned up many times. V usage is TRBV10-2 and J usage is TRBJ2-3; the match to TRBD2 covers 10 bases. CDR1 and CDR2 (germline): WSHSY, SAAADI. With V trimmed by 5 bases and J by 4 bases, 3 bases remained unmatched. The CDR3 totals 14 residues. The CDR3 is CASSTSGVADTQYF. The CDR3 DNA reads TGCGCCAGCAGTACTAGCGGGGTCGCAGATACGCAGTATTTT.

V and J are TRBV12-3 or TRBV12-4 and TRBJ2-3; D not resolved. V was shortened by 1 base and J by 3 bases, with 8 bases between the two germline ends. The CDR3 is made up of 14 amino acids. CDR3 sequence reads: CASSLEDGTDTQYF. The CDR3 DNA reads as TGTGCCAGCAGTTTAGAGGACGGAACAGATACGCAGTATTTT.

This clonotype was counted a few times. The chain combines TRBV11-2 with TRBJ2-5; 7 bases line up with TRBD2. Germline-derived CDR1 and CDR2 are SGHAT and FQNNGV. The junction had 6 bases not matched to a gene; V was cut back by 1 base and J by 1 base. The CDR3 runs 16 residues. In nucleotides, the CDR3 is TGTGCCAGCAGCTTAGTTTCGGGAGGTCCCCAAGAGACCCAGTACTTC. As protein: CASSLVSGGPQETQYF.

The chain employs TRBV6-2 or TRBV6-3 and TRBJ1-1, with D possibly being TRBD1 (6 bases). CDR1 is MNHEY, CDR2 SVGEGT, per germline. CDR3 length: 15 residues. V was shortened by 6 bases and J by 4 bases, with 18 bases between the two germline ends. The CDR3 here is CASRTRGAGSTEAFF. CDR3 in DNA: TGTGCCAGCAGGACTCGGGGGGCGGGGAGCACTGAAGCTTTCTTT.

CDR3 amino acids: CASSDPDRRGSPLHF. The CDR3 DNA reads as TGTGCCAGCAGCGATCCAGACAGGCGGGGGTCACCCCTCCACTTT. The rearrangement joins TRBV2 to TRBJ1-6; the D gene is possibly TRBD1 (6 bases). Between the trimmed V and J ends, which lost 6 bases and 10 bases, there was a span of 19 bases. The CDR3 is made up of 15 amino acids. Looked up from germline, CDR1 is SNHLY and CDR2 is FYNNEI. Together with reference TRBV2 and TRBJ1-6, the CDR3 gives the full variable domain: EPEVTQTPSHQVTQMGQEVILRCVPISNHLYFYWYRQILGQKVEFLVSFYNNEISEKSEIFDDQFSVERPDGSNFTLKIRSTKLEDSAMYFCASSDPDRRGSPLHFGNGTRLTVT.

As for this clonotype: One base away lies a much larger clone, so this may be a sequencing read error. This rearrangement joins TRBV7-9 to TRBJ1-2; 11 nucleotides agree with TRBD1. CDR3 size: 14 residues. V lost 7 bases to trimming and J lost 3 bases; unmatched junction nucleotides: 4. Germline V gene lookup returns CDR1 SEHNR and CDR2 FQNEAQ (reference sequence). CDR3 coding DNA: TGTGCCAGCACTAGGGACAGGGGGGACTATGGCTACACCTTC. As protein: CASTRDRGDYGYTF.

The CDR3 is CSAKLAEAFHGYTF. In nucleotides, the CDR3 is TGCAGTGCTAAACTTGCGGAGGCGTTCCATGGCTACACCTTC. This chain links TRBV20-1 with TRBJ1-2; D is ambiguous. Germline V gives CDR1 DFQATT, CDR2 SNEGSKA (reference sequence). This CDR3 is built from 14 residues. Trimming removed 4 bases from V and 6 bases from J, with 18 bases in between.

In this sample, this clonotype turned up a few times. The chain uses TRBV5-1 and TRBJ2-6; TRBD1 aligns across 7 bases. This CDR3 spans 22 amino acids. Losses at the gene ends were 1 base for V and 1 base for J; bases not matched to a gene: 20. Per the germline V gene, CDR1 is SGHRS and CDR2 is YFSETQ. The CDR3 reads CASSLFLRKNPVQGSGANVLTF. The CDR3 nucleotides read TGCGCCAGCAGCTTGTTTCTACGGAAGAATCCGGTACAGGGGTCTGGGGCCAACGTCCTGACTTTC. The full variable domain, rest sourced from reference TRBV5-1 and TRBJ2-6, is KAGVTQTPRYLIKTRGQQVTLSCSPISGHRSVSWYQQTPGQGLQFLFEYFSETQRNKGNFPGRFSGRQFSNSRSEMNVSTLELGDSALYLCASSLFLRKNPVQGSGANVLTFGAGSRLTVL.

The V gene is TRBV6-1, the J gene TRBJ2-1; D might be TRBD2 (7 bases). The CDR3 loop spans 13 amino acids. V dropped 10 bases and J dropped 7 bases, with 17 bases sitting between them. From germline, CDR1 is MNHNS and CDR2 SASEGT. The CDR3 loop reads CATRAGAGNEQFF. CDR3 bases: TGTGCCACCCGTGCGGGGGCGGGGAATGAGCAGTTCTTC.

The J gene is TRBJ1-2, the V gene TRBV11-2; TRBD1 aligns across 9 bases. Trimming removed 3 bases from V and 4 bases from J; junction bases left unmatched: 9. The germline gives CDR1 SGHAT, CDR2 FQNNGV. The CDR3 runs 16 residues. CDR3 DNA sequence: TGTGCCAGCAGCTTCCAAAACAGGGGGCGCGGCTATGGCTACACCTTC. Translating gives CASSFQNRGRGYGYTF. Combining the CDR3 with reference TRBV11-2 and TRBJ1-2 gives the whole variable domain EAGVAQSPRYKIIEKRQSVAFWCNPISGHATLYWYQQILGQGPKLLIQFQNNGVVDDSQLPKDRFSAERLKGVDSTLKIQPAKLEDSAVYLCASSFQNRGRGYGYTFGSGTRLTVV.

This clonotype was picked up a small number of times. The chain carries TRBV9 and TRBJ1-2; no firm D call. Germline CDR1 is SGDLS and CDR2 is YYNGEE. The CDR3 covers 15 residues. Trimming pared 2 bases from V and 0 bases from J, leaving 11 bases between. In nucleotides, the CDR3 is TGTGCCAGCAGCGTCTTCTCAACAGCTAACTATGGCTACACCTTC. This translates into CASSVFSTANYGYTF.

Points on this clonotype: A read error may produce the germline difference seen at one junction end. This sequence joins TRBV20-1 and TRBJ2-3; D possibly uses TRBD1 or TRBD2 (5 bases each). CDR1 and CDR2 (germline): DFQATT, SNEGSKA (reference sequence). The CDR3 covers 20 residues. In nucleotides, the CDR3 is TGCAGTACTAGAGATTGGTTCAATGGCTATCGGGACCTACGCACAGATACGCAGTATTTT. Translating gives CSTRDWFNGYRDLRTDTQYF.

In this sample, this clonotype turned up a few times. The CDR3 sequence: CASSSGEGETQYF. The CDR3 coding sequence is TGTGCCAGCAGCAGCGGGGAAGGGGAGACCCAGTACTTC. The J gene is TRBJ2-5, the V gene TRBV2; 7 bases map to TRBD2. V shed 6 bases, J shed 5 bases, and the junction held 6 bases outside the gene matches. The CDR3 runs 13 residues. CDR1 is SNHLY and CDR2 is FYNNEI in the germline V gene. The variable domain in full, with the rest retrieved from reference TRBV2 and TRBJ2-5, is EPEVTQTPSHQVTQMGQEVILRCVPISNHLYFYWYRQILGQKVEFLVSFYNNEISEKSEIFDDQFSVERPDGSNFTLKIRSTKLEDSAMYFCASSSGEGETQYFGPGTRLLVL.

In regard to this clonotype: This sequence may be a read error, since a much larger clone differs from it by one base. This chain links TRBV20-1 with TRBJ2-5; D gene uncertain. The CDR3 runs to 13 residues. The V gene lost 1 base and the J gene lost 4 bases, with 10 bases spanning the gap. Germline loops: CDR1 DFQATT, CDR2 SNEGSKA (reference sequence). The CDR3 bases are TGCAGTGCTAGAGCTGAAGGGTCAGAGACCCAGTACTTC. Translation: CSARAEGSETQYF.

V is TRBV29-1 and J is TRBJ1-1; 9 bases agree with TRBD1. V shed 5 bases, J shed 7 bases, and the junction held 8 bases outside the gene matches. Germline assignment: CDR1 SQVTM and CDR2 ANQGSEA. CDR3 size: 13 residues. The CDR3 is CSVRDTGGFEAFF. The CDR3 DNA is TGCAGCGTTAGAGACACAGGGGGCTTTGAAGCTTTCTTT.

V and J are TRBV9 and TRBJ2-6; 7 bases are a match to TRBD1. Per the germline V gene, CDR1 is SGDLS and CDR2 is YYNGEE. This CDR3 spans 18 amino acids. J lost 0 bases, V lost 4 bases, and 10 bases had no gene match. The CDR3 loop reads CASSLTDRALSGANVLTF. The CDR3 coding sequence is TGTGCCAGCAGCCTAACTGACAGGGCCCTCTCTGGGGCCAACGTCCTGACTTTC.

A few counts support this clonotype. V usage is TRBV7-9 and J usage is TRBJ2-3; 8 bases are a match to TRBD2. Per the germline V gene, CDR1 is SEHNR and CDR2 is FQNEAQ (reference sequence). The V segment lost 2 bases and the J segment 4 bases; nucleotides outside the gene matches: 5. The CDR3 contains 15 residues. CDR3 DNA: TGTGCCAGCAGCTTATTTAGCGGGATACCAGATACGCAGTATTTT. Translated: CASSLFSGIPDTQYF. Looking up the rest from reference TRBV7-9 and TRBJ2-3 gives the full variable domain: DTGVSQNPRHKITKRGQNVTFRCDPISEHNRLYWYRQTLGQGPEFLTYFQNEAQLEKSRLLSDRFSAERPKGSFSTLEIQRTEQGDSAMYLCASSLFSGIPDTQYFGPGTRLTVL.